These 8 T cell receptor beta chains came from one sample sequenced in a study of OX40 agonist ivuxolimab in advanced cancers. Profiling relied on immunoSEQ multiplex PCR, and the TCRdb table lists in-frame clones only, not all of them. Of about 72,000 clones detected, roughly 89% appear once; the ten largest clones hold about an eighth. Sequenced material: CD4+ or CD8+ T cells sorted from blood, taken in a trial of the OX40 agonist ivuxolimab. The receptors stem from an adult with an advanced solid tumor such as melanoma, head and neck, liver or kidney cancer.

The chain recombines TRBV5-4 with TRBJ1-2; D gene unclear. Germline CDR1 reads SGHNT; CDR2 reads YYREEE (reference sequence). CDR3 length equals 15 residues. V lost 0 bases to trimming and J lost 3 bases, with 12 bases between them. CDR3 coding DNA: TGTGCCAGCAGCTTGGGTCCATTCTCTGACTATGGCTACACCTTC. Translated, it gives CASSLGPFSDYGYTF.

This clone was seen just once. The J gene is TRBJ1-6, the V gene TRBV28, with TRBD1 matching 7 bases. Germline CDR1 MDHEN, CDR2 SYDVKM. The CDR3 is 16 residues long. V was clipped by 4 bases and J by 10 bases; unmatched bases: 13. The CDR3 DNA reads TGTGCCAGCAGTTACCCGTGGACAGGAAATAGCTCACCCCTCCACTTT. It translates to CASSYPWTGNSSPLHF.

The gene calls are TRBV21-1 and TRBJ2-2. TRBV21-1 corresponds to a pseudogene. The CDR3 is 16 amino acids. In DNA, the CDR3 is TGTGCCAGCAGCAGGACCTCCTACAGGAACACCGGGGAGCTGTTTTTT. Its translation is CASSRTSYRNTGELFF.

The chain employs TRBV5-4 and TRBJ1-1, with no clear D. In germline, CDR1 is SGHNT, CDR2 YYREEE (reference sequence). The CDR3 spans 15 residues. Between the trimmed V and J ends, which lost 0 bases and 4 bases, there was a span of 13 bases. The CDR3 DNA reads as TGTGCCAGCAGCTTGGAAGGGAACTTGATCACTGAAGCTTTCTTT. Translation: CASSLEGNLITEAFF.

The rearrangement links TRBV29-1 to TRBJ2-1; 8 nucleotides align to TRBD2. V lost 4 bases and J lost 4; bases outside the gene matches: 6. Per the germline V gene, CDR1 is SQVTM and CDR2 is ANQGSEA. The CDR3 has 14 amino acids. The CDR3 loop reads CSVALGGVYNEQFF. For the CDR3, the DNA is TGCAGCGTTGCTCTCGGGGGGGTGTACAATGAGCAGTTCTTC.

This clone was observed once. This chain uses TRBV6-5 with TRBJ1-5; tentative D call: TRBD1 (5 bases). The length of the CDR3 is 15 residues. The V gene lost 6 bases and the J gene lost 0 bases, with 12 bases spanning the gap. Germline assignment: CDR1 MNHEY and CDR2 SVGAGI. This CDR3 reads CASRRQFYSNQPQHF. CDR3 nucleotides: TGTGCCAGCAGAAGACAGTTTTATAGCAATCAGCCCCAGCATTTT.

The chain employs TRBV15 and TRBJ2-2; D gene ambiguous. V was cut by 1 base and J by 4 bases, with 10 bases left in between. The germline V gene has CDR1 LNHNV and CDR2 YYDKDF (reference sequence). The CDR3 extends over 15 amino acids. CDR3 in amino acids: CATSRVPHATGELFF. CDR3 DNA: TGTGCCACCAGCAGAGTCCCCCATGCCACCGGGGAGCTGTTTTTT. Full variable domain (missing parts from reference TRBV15 and TRBJ2-2): DAMVIQNPRYQVTQFGKPVTLSCSQTLNHNVMYWYQQKSSQAPKLLFHYYDKDFNNEADTPDNFQSRRPNTSFCFLDIRSPGLGDTAMYLCATSRVPHATGELFFGEGSRLTVL.

The rearrangement uses TRBV6-5 and TRBJ1-2, with D hard to call. The CDR3 spans 12 residues. Germline assignment: CDR1 MNHEY and CDR2 SVGAGI. Trimming cost V 5 bases and J 6 bases, with 10 bases left between them. The CDR3 DNA follows: TGTGCCAGCAGTCGAGGTGAAAATGGCTACACCTTC. The encoded protein is CASSRGENGYTF.